This TCR beta chain appears in the sequencing data of a study of molecular identifiers for immune sequencing clone quantification. The study, taken as a whole, reports: Clone sizes could be underestimated for highly expanded clones when identical TCR molecules share a barcode. It was shown that clones above 20 RNA copies held over 98% of effector molecules, but under 1% in naive cells.

CDR3 size: 16 residues. Germline CDR1 SGHVS, CDR2 FQNEAQ. Trimming at V came to 0 bases and at J to 1 base, leaving 2 bases not matched to a gene. This clonotype has at least ten counts. The antigen remains undetermined. A single record per CDR3 protein comes from TCRdb applying MiXCR to the PCR reads. The sample carries around 480,000 distinct CDR3 sequences, roughly 26% recorded once. The receptor was derived from a human donor in good health. Some libraries in this study had Jurkat cell RNA spiked in. The specimen sequenced was naive CD8+ T cells from blood, with Jurkat cell RNA spiked in. Subset of the sample: FACS-sorted CD8+CD4-CCR7+CD45RA+ naive T cells. J is TRBJ2-3 and V is TRBV7-8, with 9 bases lining up with TRBD2. The CDR3, as DNA: TGTGCCAGCAGCTTAGCAAGCGGGGGGCGCACAGATACGCAGTATTTT. Its translation is CASSLASGGRTDTQYF.